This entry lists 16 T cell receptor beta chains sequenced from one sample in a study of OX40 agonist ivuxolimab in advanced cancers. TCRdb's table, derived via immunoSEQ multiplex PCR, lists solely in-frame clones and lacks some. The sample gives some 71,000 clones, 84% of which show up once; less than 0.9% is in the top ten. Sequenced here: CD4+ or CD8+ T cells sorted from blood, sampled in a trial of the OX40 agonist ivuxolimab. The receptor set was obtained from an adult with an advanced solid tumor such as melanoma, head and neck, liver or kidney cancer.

This CDR3 is CASSLPQRDEQFF. The DNA for the CDR3 is TGTGCCAGCAGTTTACCCCAGAGGGATGAGCAGTTCTTC. V is TRBV27 and J is TRBJ2-1, with D perhaps TRBD2 (5 bases). V lost 2 bases to trimming and J lost 8 bases, with 10 bases between them. The CDR3 is made up of 13 amino acids. Germline assignment: CDR1 MNHEY and CDR2 SMNVEV (reference sequence).

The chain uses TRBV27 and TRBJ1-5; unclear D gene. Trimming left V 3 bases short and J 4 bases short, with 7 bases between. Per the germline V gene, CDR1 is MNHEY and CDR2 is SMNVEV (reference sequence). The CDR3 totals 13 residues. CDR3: CASSFKRNQPQHF. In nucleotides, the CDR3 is TGTGCCAGCAGTTTTAAGAGAAATCAGCCCCAGCATTTT.

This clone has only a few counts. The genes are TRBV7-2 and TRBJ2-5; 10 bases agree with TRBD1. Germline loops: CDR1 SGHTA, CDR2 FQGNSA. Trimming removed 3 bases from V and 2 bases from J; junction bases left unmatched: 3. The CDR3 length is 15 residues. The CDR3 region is CASSFDRGRQETQYF. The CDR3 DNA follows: TGTGCCAGCAGCTTCGACAGGGGGCGACAAGAGACCCAGTACTTC.

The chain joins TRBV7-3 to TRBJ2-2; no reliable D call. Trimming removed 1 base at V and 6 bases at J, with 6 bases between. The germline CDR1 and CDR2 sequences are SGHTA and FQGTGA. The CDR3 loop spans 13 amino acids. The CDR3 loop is CASSLSPAGELFF. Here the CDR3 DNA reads TGTGCCAGCAGCTTAAGCCCGGCCGGGGAGCTGTTTTTT.

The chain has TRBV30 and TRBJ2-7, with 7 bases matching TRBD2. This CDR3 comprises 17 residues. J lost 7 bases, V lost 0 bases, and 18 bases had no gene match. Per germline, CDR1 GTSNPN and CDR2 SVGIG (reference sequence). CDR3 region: CAWSVYLARAGVGEQYF. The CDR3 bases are TGTGCCTGGAGTGTATACCTAGCAAGGGCGGGAGTGGGTGAGCAGTACTTC. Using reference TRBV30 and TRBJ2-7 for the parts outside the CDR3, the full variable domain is SQTIHQWPATLVQPVGSPLSLECTVEGTSNPNLYWYRQAAGRGLQLLFYSVGIGQISSEVPQNLSASRPQDRQFILSSKKLLLSDSGFYLCAWSVYLARAGVGEQYFGPGTRLTVT.

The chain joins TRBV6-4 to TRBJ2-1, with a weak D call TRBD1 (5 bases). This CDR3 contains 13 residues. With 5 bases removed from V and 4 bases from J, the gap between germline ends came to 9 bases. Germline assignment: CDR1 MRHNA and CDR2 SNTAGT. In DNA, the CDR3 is TGTGCCAGCAGTTTGGACAATTACAATGAGCAGTTCTTC. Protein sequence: CASSLDNYNEQFF.

The CDR3 nucleotides read TGCGCCAGCAGTGAGTCAAGAATGAACGAGCAGTACTTC. It translates to CASSESRMNEQYF. J is TRBJ2-7 and V is TRBV10-1; D unclear. The CDR3 loop spans 13 amino acids. The germline CDR1 and CDR2 sequences are WNHNN and SYGVQD (reference sequence). V was cut by 0 bases and J by 5 bases, with 8 bases left in between.

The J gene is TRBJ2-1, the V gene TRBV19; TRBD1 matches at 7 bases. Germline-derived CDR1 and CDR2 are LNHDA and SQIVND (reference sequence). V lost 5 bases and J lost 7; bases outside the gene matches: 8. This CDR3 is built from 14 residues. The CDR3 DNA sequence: TGTGCCAGTAGTCCCCCCCGGACAGGAAATGAGCAGTTCTTC. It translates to CASSPPRTGNEQFF.

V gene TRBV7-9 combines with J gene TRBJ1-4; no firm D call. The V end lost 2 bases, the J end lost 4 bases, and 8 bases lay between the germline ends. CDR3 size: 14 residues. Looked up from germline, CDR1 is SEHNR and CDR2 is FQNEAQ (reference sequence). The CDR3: CASSLSSDNEKLFF. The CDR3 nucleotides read TGTGCCAGCAGCTTATCGTCGGATAATGAAAAACTGTTTTTT.

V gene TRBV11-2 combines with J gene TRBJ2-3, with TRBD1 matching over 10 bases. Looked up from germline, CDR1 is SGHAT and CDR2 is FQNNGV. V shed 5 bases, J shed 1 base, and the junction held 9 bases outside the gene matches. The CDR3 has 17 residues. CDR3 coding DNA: TGTGCCAGCAGCCACGGGACAGGGGATTTGGGCACAGATACGCAGTATTTT. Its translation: CASSHGTGDLGTDTQYF.

The CDR3 sequence is CASSWGKQETQYF. CDR3 sequence (DNA): TGTGCCAGCAGCTGGGGCAAACAAGAGACCCAGTACTTC. J is TRBJ2-5 and V is TRBV7-2, with a possible D match to TRBD1 (5 bases). V lost 4 bases to trimming and J lost 2 bases, with 8 bases between them. This CDR3 has 13 amino acids. Germline assignment: CDR1 SGHTA and CDR2 FQGNSA.

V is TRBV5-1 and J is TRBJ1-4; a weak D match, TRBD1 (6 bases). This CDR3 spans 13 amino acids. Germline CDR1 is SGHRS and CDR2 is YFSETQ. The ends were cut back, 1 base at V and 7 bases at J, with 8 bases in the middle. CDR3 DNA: TGCGCCAGCAGCTTGATGGACAGTGAAAAACTGTTTTTT. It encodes CASSLMDSEKLFF.

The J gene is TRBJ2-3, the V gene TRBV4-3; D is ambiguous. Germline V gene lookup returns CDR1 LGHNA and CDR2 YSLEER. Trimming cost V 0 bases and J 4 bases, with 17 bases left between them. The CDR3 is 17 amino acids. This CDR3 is CASSQDSPGYTADTQYF. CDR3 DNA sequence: TGCGCCAGCAGCCAAGATTCCCCCGGGTATACCGCAGATACGCAGTATTTT.

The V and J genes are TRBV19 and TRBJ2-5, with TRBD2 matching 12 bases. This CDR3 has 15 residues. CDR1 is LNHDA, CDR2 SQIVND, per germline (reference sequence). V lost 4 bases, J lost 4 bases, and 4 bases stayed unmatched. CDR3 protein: CASSTLTSGGETQYF. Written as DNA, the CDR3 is TGTGCCAGTAGTACCCTGACTAGCGGGGGAGAGACCCAGTACTTC.

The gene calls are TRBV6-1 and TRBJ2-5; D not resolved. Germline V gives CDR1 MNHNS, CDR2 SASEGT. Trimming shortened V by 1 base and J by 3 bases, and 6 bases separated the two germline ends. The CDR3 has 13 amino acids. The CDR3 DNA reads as TGTGCCAGCAGTGAAGTCAGAAAAGAGACCCAGTACTTC. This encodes CASSEVRKETQYF.

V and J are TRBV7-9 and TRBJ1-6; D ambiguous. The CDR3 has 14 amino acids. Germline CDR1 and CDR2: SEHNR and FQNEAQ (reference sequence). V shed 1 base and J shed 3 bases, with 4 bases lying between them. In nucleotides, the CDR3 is TGTGCCAGCAGCTTAGGGAACTATAATTCACCCCTCCACTTT. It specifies CASSLGNYNSPLHF.